Presented here are 7 T cell receptor beta chains from one specimen sequenced in a study of blood T cell repertoires in COVID-19. TCRdb keeps only in-frame clones here, not all; method: immunoSEQ multiplex PCR. The table has some 50,000 clones, approximately 87% seen once; the top ten hold over 4%. The source material was peripheral blood. Every receptor here comes from a human donor in a cohort sampled during active COVID-19.

CDR3 protein: CASSPSSGSGETQYF. In DNA, the CDR3 is TGTGCCAGCAGCCCCTCTAGCGGGAGTGGGGAGACCCAGTACTTC. The rearrangement uses TRBV7-2 and TRBJ2-5; 10 bases are a match to TRBD2. CDR3 size: 15 residues. Germline loops: CDR1 SGHTA, CDR2 FQGNSA. Germline trimming cut 5 bases from V and 5 bases from J; bases unmatched to any gene: 8.

The chain links TRBV6-5 to TRBJ1-4; D may be TRBD1 (5 bases). Trimming removed 0 bases at V and 10 bases at J, with 18 bases between. Germline V gene sequence: CDR1 MNHEY, CDR2 SVGAGI. The CDR3 has 16 amino acids. The CDR3 sequence is CASSYSARGEDGKLFF. The CDR3 DNA reads as TGTGCCAGCAGTTACTCGGCTCGGGGGGAAGATGGAAAACTGTTTTTT.

The chain uses TRBV5-4 and TRBJ2-3; D unclear. The CDR3 extends over 12 amino acids. Germline V CDR1 and CDR2: SGHNT, YYREEE (reference sequence). Trimming cost V 4 bases and J 1 base, with 4 bases left between them. The CDR3 reads CASSPGTDTQYF. The CDR3 region has the DNA TGTGCCAGCAGCCCCGGCACAGATACGCAGTATTTT.

J is TRBJ2-5 and V is TRBV28, with a tentative D call TRBD1 (5 bases). CDR1 MDHEN and CDR2 SYDVKM come from the germline V gene. Deletions cut 0 bases from V and 5 bases from J, with 13 bases between. The CDR3 is made up of 15 amino acids. The DNA of the CDR3 is TGTGCCAGCAGTTTATGGATAGGGGTTGGGGAGACCCAGTACTTC. Amino acid sequence: CASSLWIGVGETQYF.

V and J are TRBV6-2 or TRBV6-3 and TRBJ2-2; D is ambiguous. The V gene lost 6 bases and the J gene lost 12 bases, with 17 bases spanning the gap. Germline CDR1 reads MNHEY; CDR2 reads SVGEGT. The CDR3 extends over 13 amino acids. This chain's CDR3 is CASSTSLPPQLFF. The DNA for the CDR3 is TGTGCCAGCAGCACCTCGCTACCCCCCCAGCTGTTTTTT.

The V and J genes are TRBV11-2 and TRBJ1-6, with D maybe TRBD1 (6 bases). V lost 7 bases to trimming and J lost 0 bases, with 13 bases between them. Looked up from germline, CDR1 is SGHAT and CDR2 is FQNNGV. The CDR3 sequence is 16 residues long. The DNA for the CDR3 is TGTGCCAGCACCCGTAGGGGGAGCTCCTATAATTCACCCCTCCACTTT. Protein: CASTRRGSSYNSPLHF.

A remark on this clone: The sample holds other DNA sequences that translate to the same CDR3. The chain joins TRBV9 to TRBJ2-5, with D possibly being TRBD2 (5 bases). The germline CDR1 and CDR2 sequences are SGDLS and YYNGEE. Deletions cut 1 base from V and 5 bases from J, with 9 bases between. The CDR3 has 13 residues. CDR3 bases: TGTGCCAGCAGCGTATACGGGGAGGAGACCCAGTACTTC. It encodes CASSVYGEETQYF.